The T cell receptor (beta chain) under discussion was sequenced for a study of tissue-resident memory T cells in lung cancer (dated by TCRdb to the late 2010s). Regarding the study in general: TCR beta-chain sequencing compared paired tumor TRM and tumor non-TRM populations from roughly eleven lung cancer patients.

Using a BD FACSAria-II, CD8+ T cells were sorted according to CD103 expression straight into ice-cold TRIzol LS reagent. Lung tumor tissue was collected fresh at the time of surgical resection. After Fc receptor blocking, the fresh cells were stained for CD45, CD4, CD3, CD8A and CD103, and DAPI served for live/dead discrimination. A miRNeasy kit was used to purify total RNA from sorted CD103+ and CD103- CD8+ T cells. Tumor-infiltrating CD8+ cytotoxic T cells were sorted according to CD103 expression so that tissue-resident memory (TRM) cells were separated from non-TRM cells. The donors had treatment-naive lung cancer. Patients with respiratory malignancies who were newly diagnosed and untreated were recruited prospectively after referral. Findings and caveats that apply to the study as a whole: Compared with tumor non-TRM cells, tumor TRM cells had a significantly more restricted TCR repertoire, reflected in lower Shannon-Wiener and inverse Simpson diversity. Expanded clonotypes accounted for an average of 73% of tumor TRM repertoires and less than 55% of tumor non-TRM repertoires.

By how much of the sample it makes up, this clonotype is hyperexpanded (1% or more). Its antigen is unknown. Nothing much larger sits one base from this clone, and base qualities are not available. V drops 8 bases and J drops 2 bases, leaving 18 bases in between. In the germline V gene, CDR1 corresponds to KGHDR and CDR2 to SFDVKD. The cysteine opens and the phenylalanine closes a CDR3 of 16 amino acids. The CDR3 DNA has 48 bases and is translated from base 1. TCRdb shows the sequencer as Illumina MiSeq. The TCR sequencing libraries included unique molecular identifiers and were indexed using TruSeq single indexes. The paper's processing steps were these. MIGEC v1.2.7 was used to map and error-correct TCR reads, and VDJtools v1.1.7 was then used for analysis, with default settings for both tools. Repertoire diversity was quantified with Shannon-Wiener and inverse Simpson indices computed in VDJtools. A frequency threshold of at least three was used to define expanded TCRbeta clonotypes. Statistical comparisons of TCR diversity between tumor TRM and non-TRM populations used Wilcoxon rank-sum tests across nine to ten patients. TCRdb applied fastp at Q25 and MiXCR to the public reads, then kept only in-frame beta chains. Entries are consolidated by CDR3 protein sequence, retaining the most common genes and DNA. What appears here as the V and J calls and clone size reflects TCRdb's work, not the paper's. This sample is represented by about 410 distinct CDR3 sequences; around 16% of them were singletons. The ten biggest clones cover roughly 44% of the sample.

Here the chain combines TRBV24-1 and TRBJ1-5; possibly the D gene is TRBD1, per 5 matching bases. The origin of this receptor is a human donor with treatment-naive lung cancer (subtype not recorded). The material sequenced was CD103- CD8+ T cells from lung tumor tissue. The sample's cell subset or site, from its label and the paper: non-TRM CD8+ CTLs. The nucleotides are TGTGCCACCATTCGGACCGGGGGTGCTGGCAATCAGCCCCAGCATTTT. Translation gives CATIRTGGAGNQPQHF.